This T cell receptor beta chain was captured in a study of CD8 T cells in ankylosing spondylitis. This clonotype showed up many times. TCRdb called the 5' RACE reads again in MiXCR, with one record for every CDR3 protein. This sample has about 220,000 distinct CDR3 sequences, with about 10% found just once. J gave up 5 bases and V 4 bases, and 12 bases lay outside the gene matches. This CDR3 region has 16 residues. Germline V CDR1 and CDR2: MDHEN, SYDVKM. The chain has TRBV28 and TRBJ2-7; 9 nucleotides line up with TRBD1. This TCR derives from a male donor with ankylosing spondylitis or in good health (not recorded which). The sequencing input was blood, either unsorted or a sorted T cell fraction (not recorded which). CDR3: CASSSLQPGQGHEQYF. The CDR3, as DNA: TGTGCCAGCAGTTCCCTCCAACCGGGACAGGGCCACGAGCAGTACTTC.